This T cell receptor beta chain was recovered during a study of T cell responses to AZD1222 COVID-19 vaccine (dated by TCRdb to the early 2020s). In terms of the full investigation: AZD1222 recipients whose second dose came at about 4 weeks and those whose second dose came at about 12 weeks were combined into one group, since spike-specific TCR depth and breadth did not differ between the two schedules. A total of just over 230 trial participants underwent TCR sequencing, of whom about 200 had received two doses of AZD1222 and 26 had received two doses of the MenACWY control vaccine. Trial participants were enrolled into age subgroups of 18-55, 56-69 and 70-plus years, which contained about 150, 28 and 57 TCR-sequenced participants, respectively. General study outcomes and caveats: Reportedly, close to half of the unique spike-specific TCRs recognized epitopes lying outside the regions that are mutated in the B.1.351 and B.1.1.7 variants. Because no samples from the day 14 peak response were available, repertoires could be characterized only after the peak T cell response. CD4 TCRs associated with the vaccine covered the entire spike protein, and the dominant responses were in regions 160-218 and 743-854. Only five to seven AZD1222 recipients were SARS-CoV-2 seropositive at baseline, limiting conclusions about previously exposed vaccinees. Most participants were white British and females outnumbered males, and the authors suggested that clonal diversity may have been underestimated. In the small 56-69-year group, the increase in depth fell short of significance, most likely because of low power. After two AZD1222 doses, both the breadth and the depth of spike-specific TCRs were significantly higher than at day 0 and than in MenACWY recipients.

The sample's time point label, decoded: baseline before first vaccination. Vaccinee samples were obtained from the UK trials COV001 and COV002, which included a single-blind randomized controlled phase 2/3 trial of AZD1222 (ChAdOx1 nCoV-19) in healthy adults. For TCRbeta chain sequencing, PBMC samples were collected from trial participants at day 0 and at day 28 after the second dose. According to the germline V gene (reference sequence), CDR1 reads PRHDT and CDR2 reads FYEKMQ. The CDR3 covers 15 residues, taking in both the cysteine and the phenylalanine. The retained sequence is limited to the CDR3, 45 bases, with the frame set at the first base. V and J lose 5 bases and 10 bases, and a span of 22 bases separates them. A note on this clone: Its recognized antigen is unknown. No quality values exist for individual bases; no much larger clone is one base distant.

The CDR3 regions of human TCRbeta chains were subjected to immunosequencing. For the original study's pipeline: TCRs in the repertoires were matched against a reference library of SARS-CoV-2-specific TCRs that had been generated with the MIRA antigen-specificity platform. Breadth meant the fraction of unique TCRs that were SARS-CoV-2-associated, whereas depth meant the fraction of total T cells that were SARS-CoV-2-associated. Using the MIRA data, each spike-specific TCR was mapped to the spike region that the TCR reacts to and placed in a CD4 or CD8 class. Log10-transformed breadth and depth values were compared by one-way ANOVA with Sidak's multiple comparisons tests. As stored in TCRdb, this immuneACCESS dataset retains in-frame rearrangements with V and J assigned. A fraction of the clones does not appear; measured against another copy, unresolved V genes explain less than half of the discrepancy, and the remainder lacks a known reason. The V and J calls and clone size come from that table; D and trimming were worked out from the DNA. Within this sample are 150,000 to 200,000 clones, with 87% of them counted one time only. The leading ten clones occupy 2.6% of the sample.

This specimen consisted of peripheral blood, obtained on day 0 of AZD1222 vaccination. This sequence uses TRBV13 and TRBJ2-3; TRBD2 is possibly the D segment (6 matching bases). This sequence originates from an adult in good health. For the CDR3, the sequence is CASSNRIDGGPAQYF. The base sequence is TGTGCCAGCAGCAATCGAATTGACGGGGGACCGGCGCAGTATTTT.